This TCR beta chain appears in the sequencing data of a study of metastatic and nonmetastatic thyroid tumors. Study background: Repertoire comparison spanned blood and tumor or nodule tissue of malignant and benign thyroid patients.

Trimming pared 6 bases from V and 7 bases from J, leaving 18 bases between. Germline V gene sequence: CDR1 DFQATT, CDR2 SNEGSKA (reference sequence). This CDR3 is 13 amino acids long. In the original processing: Clinicopathological groups differed in CDR3, with these differences serving to build a distant-metastasis classifier for papillary thyroid cancer. TCRdb recomputed clones from the PCR reads via MiXCR. TCRdb assigned the V and J calls; the authors' analysis was not used. This table has approximately 25,000 clones, around an eighth appearing once. Every patient was untreated before thyroid surgery. This clone came up a few times. Its cognate antigen is unknown. Study outcomes and limitations: As reported, TCR beta diversity in blood and tumor was significantly higher in malignant thyroid tumors than in benign nodules.

Specimen: blood. The chain has TRBV20-1 and TRBJ1-2; perhaps TRBD1 as D (6 bases). The TCR originated in a female donor with papillary thyroid cancer or a benign thyroid nodule (not recorded which). Some clones in this sample may be carry-over from other donors' samples. In DNA form, the CDR3 reads TGCAGTGCACCAATTCTACAGGGAGCTGGCTACACCTTC. It yields the protein CSAPILQGAGYTF.